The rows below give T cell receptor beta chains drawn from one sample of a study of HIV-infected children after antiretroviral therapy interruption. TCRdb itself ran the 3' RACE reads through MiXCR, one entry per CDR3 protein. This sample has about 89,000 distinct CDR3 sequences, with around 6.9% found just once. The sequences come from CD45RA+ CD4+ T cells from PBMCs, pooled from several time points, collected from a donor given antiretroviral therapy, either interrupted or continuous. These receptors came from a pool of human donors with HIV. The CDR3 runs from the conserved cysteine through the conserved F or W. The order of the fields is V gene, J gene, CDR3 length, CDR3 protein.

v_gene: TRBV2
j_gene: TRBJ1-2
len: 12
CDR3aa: CASRTDFYGYTF

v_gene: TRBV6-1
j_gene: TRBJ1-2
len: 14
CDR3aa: CASSQDRGLRGYTF

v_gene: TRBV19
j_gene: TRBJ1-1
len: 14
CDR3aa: CASSIVFGNTEAFF

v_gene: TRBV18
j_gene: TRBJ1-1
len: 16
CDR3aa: CASSPPRTGVNTEAFF

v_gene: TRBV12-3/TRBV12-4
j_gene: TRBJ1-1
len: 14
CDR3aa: CASRDRVRSAEAFF

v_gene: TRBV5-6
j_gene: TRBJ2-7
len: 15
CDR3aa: CASSYLDYNRDSKYF

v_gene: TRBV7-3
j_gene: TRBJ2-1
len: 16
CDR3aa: CASSPTRLAGGNEQFF

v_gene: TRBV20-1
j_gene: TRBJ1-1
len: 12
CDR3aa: CSAPDREGQAFF

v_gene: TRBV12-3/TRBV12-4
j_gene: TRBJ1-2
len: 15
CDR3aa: CASSRQGKSPYGYTF

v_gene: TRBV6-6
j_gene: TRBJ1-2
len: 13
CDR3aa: CASSPSPPGGYTF

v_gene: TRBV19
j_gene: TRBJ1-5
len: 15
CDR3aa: CASSIGRVGNQPQHF

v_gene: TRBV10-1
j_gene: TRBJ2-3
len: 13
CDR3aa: CASSDTNTDTQYF

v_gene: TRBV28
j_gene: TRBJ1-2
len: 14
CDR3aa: CASSSGRLGHGYTF

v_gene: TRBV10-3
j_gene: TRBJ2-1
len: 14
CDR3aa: CATKTSGEPNEQFF

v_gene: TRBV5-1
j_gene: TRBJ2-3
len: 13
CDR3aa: CASSGGSTDTQYF

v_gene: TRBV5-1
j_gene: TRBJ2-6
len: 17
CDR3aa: CASSTGQGFSGANVLTF

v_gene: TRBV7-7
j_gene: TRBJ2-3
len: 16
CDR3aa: CASSPLAGGPGDTQYF

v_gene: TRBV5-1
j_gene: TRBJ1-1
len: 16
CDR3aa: CASSFRDRGPNTEAFF

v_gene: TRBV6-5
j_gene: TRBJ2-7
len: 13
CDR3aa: CASSRDRVGEQYF

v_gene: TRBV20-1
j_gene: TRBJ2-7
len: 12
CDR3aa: CSARSPPYEQYF

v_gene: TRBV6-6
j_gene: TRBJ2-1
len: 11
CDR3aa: CASSYGDLSLF

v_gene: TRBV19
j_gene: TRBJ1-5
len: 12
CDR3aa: CASSIDDQPQHF

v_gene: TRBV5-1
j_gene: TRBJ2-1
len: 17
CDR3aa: CASSLEGGGSSYNEQFF

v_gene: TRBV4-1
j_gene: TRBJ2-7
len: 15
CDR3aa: CASSQETTFSYEQYF

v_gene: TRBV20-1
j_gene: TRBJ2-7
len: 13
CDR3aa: CSARRDTYYEQYF

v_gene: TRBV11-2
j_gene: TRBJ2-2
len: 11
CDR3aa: CASRRAVELFF